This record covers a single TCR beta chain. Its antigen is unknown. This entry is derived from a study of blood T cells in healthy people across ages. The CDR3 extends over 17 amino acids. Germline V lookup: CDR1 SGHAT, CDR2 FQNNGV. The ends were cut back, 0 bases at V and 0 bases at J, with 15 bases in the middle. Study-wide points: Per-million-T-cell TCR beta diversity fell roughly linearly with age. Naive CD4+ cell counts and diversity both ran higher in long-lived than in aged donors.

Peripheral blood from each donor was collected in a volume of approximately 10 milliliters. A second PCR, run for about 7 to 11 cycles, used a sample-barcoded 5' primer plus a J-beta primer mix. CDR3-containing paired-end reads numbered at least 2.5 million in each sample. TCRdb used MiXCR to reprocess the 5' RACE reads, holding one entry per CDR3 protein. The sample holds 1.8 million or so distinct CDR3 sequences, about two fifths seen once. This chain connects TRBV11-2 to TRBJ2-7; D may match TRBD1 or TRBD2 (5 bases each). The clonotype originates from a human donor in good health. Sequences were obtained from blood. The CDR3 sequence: CASSLDQAGAYSYEQYF. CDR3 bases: TGTGCCAGCAGCTTAGATCAAGCCGGGGCTTACTCCTACGAGCAGTACTTC.